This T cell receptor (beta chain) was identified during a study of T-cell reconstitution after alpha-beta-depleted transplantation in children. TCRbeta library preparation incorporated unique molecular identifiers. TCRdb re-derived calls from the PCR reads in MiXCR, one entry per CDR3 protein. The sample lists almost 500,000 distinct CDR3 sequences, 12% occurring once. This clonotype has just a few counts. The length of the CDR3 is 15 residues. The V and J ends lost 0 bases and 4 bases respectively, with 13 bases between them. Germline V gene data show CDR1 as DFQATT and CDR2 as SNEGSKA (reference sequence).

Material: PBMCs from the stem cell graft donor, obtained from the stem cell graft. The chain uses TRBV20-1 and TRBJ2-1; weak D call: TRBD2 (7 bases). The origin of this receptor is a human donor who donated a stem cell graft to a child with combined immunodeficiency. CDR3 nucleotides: TGCAGTGCTAGAGACGACGGGGGGCGATACAATGAGCAGTTCTTC. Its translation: CSARDDGGRYNEQFF.